Presented here are 6 T cell receptor beta chains from one specimen sequenced in a study of somatic mutations in cytotoxic T cells in rheumatoid arthritis. TCRdb keeps only in-frame clones here, not all; method: immunoSEQ multiplex PCR. The sample shows about 26,000 clones, about four fifths of them seen only once. Sequenced sample: CD8+ T cells sorted from blood. These receptors were obtained from a man aged 45-65 years in good health.

The chain carries TRBV9 and TRBJ1-4; the match to TRBD1 covers 8 bases. CDR1 is SGDLS and CDR2 is YYNGEE in the germline V gene. The CDR3 spans 15 residues. Trimming took 3 bases from V and 8 from J; bases not matched to a gene: 9. Written as DNA, the CDR3 is TGTGCCAGCAGCGCCTCGACAGGGGCTGGAGAAAAACTGTTTTTT. Its protein is CASSASTGAGEKLFF.

The chain combines TRBV29-1 with TRBJ2-1, with D possibly being TRBD1 or TRBD2 (6 bases each). V was pared by 7 bases and J by 0 bases, with 22 bases between. The CDR3 runs to 17 residues. CDR1 is SQVTM and CDR2 is ANQGSEA in the germline V gene. The CDR3 nucleotides read TGCAGCGCACTACCGAGGGGGGCAGCAAGCTCCTACAATGAGCAGTTCTTC. Its protein is CSALPRGAASSYNEQFF.

This clone has a handful of counts. The rearrangement joins TRBV10-3 to TRBJ2-7; TRBD2 aligns across 7 bases. The CDR3 is 15 amino acids. Trimming took 5 bases from V and 0 from J; bases not matched to a gene: 7. Germline values: CDR1 ENHRY, CDR2 SYGVKD. Here the CDR3 DNA reads TGTGCCATCAGTAGGCTAGCGGACCTCTCCTACGAGCAGTACTTC. Translation gives CAISRLADLSYEQYF.

The genes are TRBV9 and TRBJ2-7, with 9 bases fitting TRBD2. Germline V gives CDR1 SGDLS, CDR2 YYNGEE. The V gene end was trimmed by 0 bases and the J gene end by 5 bases; junction bases not matched to a gene: 9. The CDR3 spans 16 residues. This chain's CDR3 is CASSVDPSGGRHEQYF. The DNA of the CDR3 is TGTGCCAGCAGCGTAGATCCGAGCGGGGGGCGTCACGAGCAGTACTTC.

This clone has only a few counts. V is TRBV6-1 and J is TRBJ1-1; no clear D gene. Deletions cut 3 bases from V and 1 base from J, with 9 bases between. Germline CDR1 reads MNHNS; CDR2 reads SASEGT. The CDR3 extends over 14 amino acids. Written as DNA, the CDR3 is TGTGCCAGCAGTGATTCTGCGGAGAACACTGAAGCTTTCTTT. Residues: CASSDSAENTEAFF.

The rearrangement links TRBV4-1 to TRBJ2-7; D remains ambiguous. Germline values: CDR1 MGHRA, CDR2 YSYEKL. V lost 0 bases, J lost 4 bases, and 10 bases lay in between. This CDR3 spans 14 amino acids. CDR3 region: CASSQEQRPYEQYF. The CDR3 DNA reads as TGCGCCAGCAGCCAAGAACAGAGACCTTACGAGCAGTACTTC.